This T cell receptor beta chain was identified in a study of blood T cell repertoires in COVID-19. Study overall: Samples of COVID-19 (acute and convalescent) were obtained from the United States, Italy and Spain. PBMCs, B-cell-depleted T cells, or T cells were the source of the cDNA or gDNA that made up the material.

In the original processing: Researchers report that nucleated cell counts were estimated from reference gene primer amplification. The repertoire was sequenced with immunoSEQ multiplex PCR; TCRdb's copy has only in-frame clones and lacks some. The DNA gave D and trimming, while V, J and clone size come from that table. The data show 200,000 to 250,000 clones, with roughly 75% seen just once and 4.5% to 7% held by the top ten. Germline-derived CDR1 and CDR2 are GTSNPN and SVGIG (reference sequence). V was cut by 0 bases and J by 6 bases, with 9 bases left in between. The CDR3 is 13 residues long. This clone was seen only once.

The receptor was derived from a woman in her seventies with acute or convalescent COVID-19. The chain is built from TRBV30 and TRBJ2-1; a weak D match, TRBD1 (5 bases). The sequenced sample consisted of peripheral blood. CDR3 residues: CAWSVNRFNEQFF. The CDR3 DNA sequence: TGTGCCTGGAGTGTCAACAGGTTCAATGAGCAGTTCTTC.